This T cell receptor beta chain was captured in a study of blood T cell repertoires in COVID-19. The wider study: Researchers got acute and convalescent COVID-19 samples from the United States, Italy and Spain. Sources were T cells, B-cell-depleted T cells, or PBMCs; the material itself was cDNA or gDNA.

As originally analysed: Using reference gene primer amplification, nucleated cell counts were estimated. Profiling relied on immunoSEQ multiplex PCR, and the TCRdb table lists in-frame clones only, not all of them. V and J calls plus clone size are reproduced from that table; the DNA served to infer D and trimming. The sample includes some 76,000 clones, roughly 89% of them seen just once. The V and J ends lost 0 bases and 4 bases respectively, with 5 bases between them. The CDR3 loop spans 13 amino acids. Germline V gives CDR1 LGHNA, CDR2 YNFKEQ. The TCR originated in a man in his sixties with acute or convalescent COVID-19. Sequencing was done on a sample of peripheral blood. The chain is built from TRBV4-2 and TRBJ2-3; no definite D call. CDR3: CASSQDSADTQYF. For the CDR3, the DNA is TGTGCCAGCAGCCAAGATTCAGCAGATACGCAGTATTTT.